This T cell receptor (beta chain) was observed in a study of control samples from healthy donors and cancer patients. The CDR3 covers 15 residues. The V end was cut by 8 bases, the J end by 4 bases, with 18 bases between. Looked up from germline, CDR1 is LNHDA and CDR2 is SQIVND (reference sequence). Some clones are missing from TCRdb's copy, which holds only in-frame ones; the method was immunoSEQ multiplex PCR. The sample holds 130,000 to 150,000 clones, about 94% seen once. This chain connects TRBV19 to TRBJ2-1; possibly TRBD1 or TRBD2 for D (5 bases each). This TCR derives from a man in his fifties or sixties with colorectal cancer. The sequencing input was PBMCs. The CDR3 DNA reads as TGTGCCAGTTCCGCCGACGGGACGGATTACAATGAGCAGTTCTTC. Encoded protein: CASSADGTDYNEQFF.